This T cell receptor beta chain was documented in a study of T cells in Graves' hyperthyroidism and ophthalmopathy. Overall study context: Before treatment of any kind, peripheral blood was taken at initial diagnosis.

V was cut by 0 bases and J by 1 base, with 13 bases left in between. The CDR3 contains 16 residues. Germline CDR1 is DFQATT and CDR2 is SNEGSKA (reference sequence). The sample holds many counts of this clonotype. The antigen remains unidentified. RNA transcripts yielded amplified TCR beta CDR3 regions. The TCR CDR3 was amplified in a first-round RT-PCR using the HTBI primer set. Each CDR3 protein is one row after TCRdb ran MiXCR on the multiplex PCR reads. The table includes a few hundred thousand distinct CDR3 sequences, roughly 18% detected once. Findings of the study overall: The model forecast ophthalmopathy, anticipating it by a median about 6.5 months before onset.

Ophthalmopathy patients showed a Clinical Activity Score of at least 3, NOSPECS grade of at least 4 and duration under 3 months. The chain carries TRBV20-1 and TRBJ2-1; D is undetermined. The sequencing input was blood. The clonotype comes from a man younger than 35 with Graves' ophthalmopathy. In DNA form, the CDR3 reads TGCAGTGCTAGAGATACGGCCGCGCCGTCCTACAATGAGCAGTTCTTC. Translated, it gives CSARDTAAPSYNEQFF.